This passage covers 13 T cell receptor beta chains from one sample sequenced in a study of graft-versus-host responses after intestinal transplantation (dated by TCRdb to about 2021). The library relied on the immunoSEQ multiplex PCR assay. TCRdb holds this immuneACCESS table with in-frame rearrangements only. Some clones are missing; in checked studies, unresolved V genes explain under half, and the rest has no known cause. The sample records around 7,400 clones, about three quarters of which are singletons. 15% to 20% of the sample belongs to the ten largest clones. Intraepithelial and lamina propria lymphocytes were isolated from graft specimens using dithiothreitol, EDTA incubations and collagenase D digestion. Sequences were derived from ileum tissue, sampled approximately 240 days after intestinal transplantation. Receptors originate from a human patient who received an intestinal transplant, so some T cells may come from the graft donor.

The gene calls are TRBV27 and TRBJ2-2; 9 positions agree with TRBD1. Germline trimming cut 1 base from V and 1 base from J; bases unmatched to any gene: 16. The CDR3 loop spans 21 amino acids. In germline, CDR1 is MNHEY, CDR2 SMNVEV (reference sequence). For the CDR3, the DNA is TGTGCCAGCAGTTTATACCCACCCCTTCAACCGGGACAGGGGAACACCGGGGAGCTGTTTTTT. Encoded protein: CASSLYPPLQPGQGNTGELFF.

The rearrangement uses TRBV7-2 and TRBJ2-7; TRBD1 aligns across 7 bases. This CDR3 has 13 amino acids. Germline V lookup: CDR1 SGHTA, CDR2 FQGNSA. After removal of 3 bases from V and 3 bases from J, the junction contained 2 bases not matched to a gene. CDR3 residues: CASSFRQGYEQYV. The CDR3 DNA is TGTGCCAGCAGCTTTCGACAGGGCTACGAGCAGTACGTC.

The chain is built from TRBV18 and TRBJ1-4; D is unclear. Germline V gene lookup returns CDR1 KGHSH and CDR2 LQKENI. V was cut by 3 bases and J by 3 bases, with 11 bases left in between. This CDR3 has 15 amino acids. The CDR3 protein is CASSPYPQANEKLFF. The CDR3 DNA reads as TGTGCCAGCTCACCCTACCCTCAGGCTAATGAAAAACTGTTTTTT.

V and J are TRBV5-6 and TRBJ1-1; the match to TRBD1 covers 7 bases. The CDR3 runs 18 residues. CDR1 SGHDT and CDR2 YYEEEE come from the germline V gene. V gave up 4 bases and J gave up 1 base; unmatched junction bases: 16. The CDR3 nucleotides read TGTGCCAGCAGCGGATTGTACAGGGGCCTTCGGAAGAACACTGAAGCTTTCTTT. Translation: CASSGLYRGLRKNTEAFF.

The rearrangement uses TRBV6-5 and TRBJ2-5, with 8 bases lining up with TRBD2. The germline V gene encodes CDR1 MNHEY and CDR2 SVGAGI. Losses at the gene ends were 2 bases for V and 5 bases for J; bases not matched to a gene: 7. This CDR3 is built from 15 residues. CDR3 in amino acids: CASSYDVTSVETQYF. CDR3 nucleotide sequence: TGTGCCAGCAGTTACGATGTGACTAGCGTGGAGACCCAGTACTTC.

V usage is TRBV14 and J usage is TRBJ2-2; TRBD2 aligns across 15 bases. The CDR3 consists of 20 residues. V shed 4 bases, J shed 1 base, and the junction held 10 bases outside the gene matches. Germline assignment: CDR1 SGHDN and CDR2 FVKESK. CDR3 DNA: TGTGCCAGCAGCCCAGGTGGACTAGCGGGGGGGCCGTGGAACACCGGGGAGCTGTTTTTT. Its protein product is CASSPGGLAGGPWNTGELFF.

On this clone: Other nucleotide sequences in the sample specify the same CDR3. V gene TRBV29-1 combines with J gene TRBJ2-6; either TRBD1 or TRBD2 may fit D (5 bases each). CDR1 SQVTM and CDR2 ANQGSEA come from the germline V gene. The V and J ends lost 4 bases and 0 bases respectively, with 7 bases between them. The CDR3 loop spans 14 amino acids. DNA of the CDR3: TGCAGCGTTGGGGGGTTCTCTGGGGCCAACGTCCTGACTTTC. Protein sequence: CSVGGFSGANVLTF. Full variable domain (rest looked up from reference TRBV29-1 and TRBJ2-6): SAVISQKPSRDICQRGTSLTIQCQVDSQVTMMFWYRQQPGQSLTLIATANQGSEATYESGFVIDKFPISRPNLTFSTLTVSNMSPEDSSIYLCSVGGFSGANVLTFGAGSRLTVL.

The chain combines TRBV28 with TRBJ2-2; TRBD1 is a possible D gene (7 bases). There are 16 residues in the CDR3. The germline CDR1 and CDR2 sequences are MDHEN and SYDVKM. V was cut by 7 bases and J by 2 bases, with 17 bases left in between. The CDR3 nucleotides read TGTGCCAGCAAGGGGGCGGGGAAGGGAAACACCGGGGAGCTGTTTTTT. Its protein is CASKGAGKGNTGELFF.

This chain links TRBV5-1 with TRBJ2-7; D might be TRBD2 (6 bases). Trimming removed 0 bases from V and 2 bases from J, with 12 bases in between. CDR3 size: 15 residues. The germline V gene encodes CDR1 SGHRS and CDR2 YFSETQ. The CDR3 reads CASSLDSGLTYEQYF. The DNA of the CDR3 is TGCGCCAGCAGCTTGGATAGCGGCCTCACCTACGAGCAGTACTTC.

The chain employs TRBV7-9 and TRBJ2-2, with 9 bases fitting TRBD2. This CDR3 has 14 amino acids. The V gene end was trimmed by 3 bases and the J gene end by 5 bases; junction bases not matched to a gene: 1. In germline, CDR1 is SEHNR, CDR2 FQNEAQ (reference sequence). The CDR3: CASSFTSGTGELFF. As DNA, the CDR3 is TGTGCCAGCAGCTTTACTAGCGGGACCGGGGAGCTGTTTTTT.

The gene calls are TRBV30 and TRBJ2-6; 9 bases align to TRBD2. Per the germline V gene, CDR1 is GTSNPN and CDR2 is SVGIG (reference sequence). The CDR3 sequence is 16 residues long. Trimming removed 5 bases from V and 1 base from J; junction bases left unmatched: 6. The CDR3 reads CAWDAGGRSGANVLTF. The DNA for the CDR3 is TGTGCCTGGGACGCGGGGGGGCGTTCTGGGGCCAACGTCCTGACTTTC.

The chain carries TRBV27 and TRBJ2-1; D is possibly TRBD2 (6 bases). This CDR3 is built from 13 residues. The V end was cut by 0 bases, the J end by 10 bases, with 10 bases between. Germline CDR1 MNHEY, CDR2 SMNVEV (reference sequence). The CDR3 region has the DNA TGTGCCAGCAGTTTATCGGGACTGTACGAGCAGTTCTTC. This gives the protein CASSLSGLYEQFF.

This chain links TRBV6-5 with TRBJ1-5; D is unclear. CDR3 length: 15 amino acids. Germline V CDR1 and CDR2: MNHEY, SVGAGI. Trimming stripped 0 bases from V and 6 bases from J, with 12 bases between. CDR3 sequence: CASSYSGDRGQPQHF. As DNA, the CDR3 is TGTGCCAGCAGTTACTCTGGAGATCGGGGTCAGCCCCAGCATTTT.